These T cell receptor beta chains were read from a single sample in a study of blood T cell repertoires in COVID-19. This table comes from immunoSEQ multiplex PCR, and its TCRdb copy is limited to in-frame clones, with some not included. The data contain 100,000 to 150,000 clones, 60% to 85% of them singletons. Sequenced material: peripheral blood. The receptors here all came from an older man with acute or convalescent COVID-19. The conserved cysteine and the conserved F or W are not part of the CDR3 here. The order of the fields is V gene, CDR3 length, CDR3 protein.

>TRBV4-2|13
ASSTGTGGYNEQF
>TRBV2|12
ASRGDSPYSPLH
>TRBV12-3/TRBV12-4|10
ASSFWGPEAF
>TRBV5-1|14
ARSWAGGGGSYEQY
>TRBV5-4|13
ASSLAVGDGTEAF
>TRBV6-6|13
ASSYSWFTQETQY
>TRBV30|15
AWSLLLSGLAGGEQF
>TRBV7-2|14
ASSPQPGTRGETQY
>TRBV9|13
ASSVMGTAGNEQY
>TRBV7-2|14
ASSPTLAGGRNTQY
>TRBV5-4|12
ASRAGVSQETQY
>TRBV6-5|10
ASGTGQRKAF
>TRBV14|12
ASSLVSANSGYT
>TRBV29-1|11
SVEDSSLAEAF
>TRBV7-6|15
AIPGTGSESSGNTIY
>TRBV9|11
ASSVALRDPQY
>TRBV5-4|11
ASSFGGTAGYT
>TRBV9|13
ASSVDFGYQETQY
>TRBV5-6|13
ASSLIDRDPYGYT
>TRBV27|13
ASSLIRGHTYEQY
>TRBV24-1|14
ATSDWGGTGSYEQY
>TRBV4-2|14
ASSQMAGGSTGELF
>TRBV9|14
ASSPDRLGSGNTIY
>TRBV4-2|11
ASSPGQSYGYT
>TRBV10-1|14
ASSETSPGTGIFGH
>TRBV5-6|14
ASSFPRGASPDTQY
>TRBV5-6|14
ASSFQTLLSSYEQY
>TRBV15|12
ATSTYRDSYGYT
>TRBV19|18
ASSTGRIGGENITNSPLH
>TRBV19|12
ASSGDRGTGGYT
>TRBV7-9|12
ASSLRLALETQY
>TRBV18|15
ASSPLPNRGWDTEAF
>TRBV27|13
ASSPRQATNEKLF
>TRBV11-3|16
ASSLVRPGQNVNSPLH
>TRBV7-9|14
ASMGRGRGRRTEAF
>TRBV5-4|14
ASSADGGQWPYEQY
>TRBV6-4|10
ASSDGSTGYT
>TRBV4-3|11
ASSPGRREKLF
>TRBV6-5|10
ARASGAGGYT
>TRBV6-2/TRBV6-3|14
ASSGTSGAPLETQY
>TRBV6-6|14
ASSVGLREGNTEAF
>TRBV2|12
ASIGQGIAGELF
>TRBV18|14
ASSPPVDRRNQPQH
>TRBV19|13
ASSILGQGATEAF
>TRBV5-1|10
ASSFSSYEQY
>TRBV4-3|15
ASSQELFDRENTEAF
>TRBV5-1|14
ASSRTSGGPAFEQF
>TRBV27|13
ASSPLGTSGYEQY
>TRBV10-3|12
AISELHEEGGYT
>TRBV3-1/TRBV3-2|15
ASSQAPLGLAGGEQF
>TRBV11-3|11
ASTPGISTEAF